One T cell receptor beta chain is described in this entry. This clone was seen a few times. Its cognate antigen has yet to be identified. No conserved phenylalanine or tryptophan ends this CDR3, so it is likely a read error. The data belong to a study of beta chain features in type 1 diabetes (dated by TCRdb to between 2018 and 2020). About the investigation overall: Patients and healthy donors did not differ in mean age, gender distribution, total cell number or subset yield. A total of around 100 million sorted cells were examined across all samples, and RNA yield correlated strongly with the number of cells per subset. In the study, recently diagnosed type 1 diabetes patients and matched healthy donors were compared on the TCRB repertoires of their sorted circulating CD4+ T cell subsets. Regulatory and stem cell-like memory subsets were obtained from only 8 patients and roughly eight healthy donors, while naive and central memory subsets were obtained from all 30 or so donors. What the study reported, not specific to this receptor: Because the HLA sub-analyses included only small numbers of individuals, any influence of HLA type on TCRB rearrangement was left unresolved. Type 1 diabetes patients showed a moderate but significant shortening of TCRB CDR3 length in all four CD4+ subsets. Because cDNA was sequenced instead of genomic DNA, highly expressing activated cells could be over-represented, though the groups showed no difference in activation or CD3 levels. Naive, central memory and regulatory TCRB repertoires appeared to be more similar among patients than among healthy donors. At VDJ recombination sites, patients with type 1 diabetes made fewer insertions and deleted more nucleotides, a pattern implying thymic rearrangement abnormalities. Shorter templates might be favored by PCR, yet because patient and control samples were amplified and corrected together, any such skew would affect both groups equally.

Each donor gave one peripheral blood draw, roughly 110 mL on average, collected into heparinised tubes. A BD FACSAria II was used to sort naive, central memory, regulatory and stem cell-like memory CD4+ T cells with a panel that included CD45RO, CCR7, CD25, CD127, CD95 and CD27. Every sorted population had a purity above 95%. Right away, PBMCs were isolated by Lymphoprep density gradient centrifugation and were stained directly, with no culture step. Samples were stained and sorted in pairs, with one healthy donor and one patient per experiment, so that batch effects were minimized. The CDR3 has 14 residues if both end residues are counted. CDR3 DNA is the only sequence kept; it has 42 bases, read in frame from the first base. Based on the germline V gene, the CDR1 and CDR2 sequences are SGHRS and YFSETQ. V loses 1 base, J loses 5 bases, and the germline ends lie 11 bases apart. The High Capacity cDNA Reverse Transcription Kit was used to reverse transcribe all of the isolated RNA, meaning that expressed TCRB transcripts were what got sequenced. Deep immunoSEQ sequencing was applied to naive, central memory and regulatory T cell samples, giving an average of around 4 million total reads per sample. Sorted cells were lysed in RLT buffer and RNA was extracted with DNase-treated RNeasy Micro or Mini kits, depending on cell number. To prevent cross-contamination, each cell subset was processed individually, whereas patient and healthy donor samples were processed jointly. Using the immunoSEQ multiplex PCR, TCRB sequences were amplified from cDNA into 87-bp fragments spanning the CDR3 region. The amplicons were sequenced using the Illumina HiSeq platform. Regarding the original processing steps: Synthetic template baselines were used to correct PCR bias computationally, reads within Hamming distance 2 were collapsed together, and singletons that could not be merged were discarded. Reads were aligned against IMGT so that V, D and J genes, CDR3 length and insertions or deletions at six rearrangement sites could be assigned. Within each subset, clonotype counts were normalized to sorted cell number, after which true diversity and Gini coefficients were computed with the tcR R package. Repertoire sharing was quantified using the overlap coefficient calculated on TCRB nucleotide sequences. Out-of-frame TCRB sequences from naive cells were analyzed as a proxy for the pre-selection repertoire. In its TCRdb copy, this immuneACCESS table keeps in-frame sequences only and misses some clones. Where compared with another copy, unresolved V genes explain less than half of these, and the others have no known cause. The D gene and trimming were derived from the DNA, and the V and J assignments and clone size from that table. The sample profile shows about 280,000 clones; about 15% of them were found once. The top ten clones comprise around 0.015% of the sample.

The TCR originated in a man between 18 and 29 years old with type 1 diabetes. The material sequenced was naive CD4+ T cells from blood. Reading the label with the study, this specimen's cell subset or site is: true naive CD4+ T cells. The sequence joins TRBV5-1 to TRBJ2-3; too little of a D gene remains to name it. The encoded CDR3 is CASSLRSPGDTQYL. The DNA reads TGCGCCAGCAGCTTGAGGTCACCGGGAGATACGCAGTATCTT.